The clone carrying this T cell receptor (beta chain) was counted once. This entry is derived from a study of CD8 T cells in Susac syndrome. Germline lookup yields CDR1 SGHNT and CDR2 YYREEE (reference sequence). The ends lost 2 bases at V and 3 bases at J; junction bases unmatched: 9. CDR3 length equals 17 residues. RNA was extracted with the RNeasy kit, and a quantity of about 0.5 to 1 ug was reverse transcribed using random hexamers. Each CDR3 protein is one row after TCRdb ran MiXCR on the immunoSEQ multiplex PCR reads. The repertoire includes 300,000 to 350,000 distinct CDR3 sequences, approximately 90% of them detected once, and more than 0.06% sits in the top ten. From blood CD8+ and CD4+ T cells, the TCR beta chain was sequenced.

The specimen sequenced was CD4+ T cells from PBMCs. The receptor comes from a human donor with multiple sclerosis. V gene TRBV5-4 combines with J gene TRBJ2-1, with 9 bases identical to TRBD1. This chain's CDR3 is CASSFLRDRAGYNEQFF. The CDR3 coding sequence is TGTGCCAGCAGCTTCCTCCGGGACAGGGCCGGCTACAATGAGCAGTTCTTC.